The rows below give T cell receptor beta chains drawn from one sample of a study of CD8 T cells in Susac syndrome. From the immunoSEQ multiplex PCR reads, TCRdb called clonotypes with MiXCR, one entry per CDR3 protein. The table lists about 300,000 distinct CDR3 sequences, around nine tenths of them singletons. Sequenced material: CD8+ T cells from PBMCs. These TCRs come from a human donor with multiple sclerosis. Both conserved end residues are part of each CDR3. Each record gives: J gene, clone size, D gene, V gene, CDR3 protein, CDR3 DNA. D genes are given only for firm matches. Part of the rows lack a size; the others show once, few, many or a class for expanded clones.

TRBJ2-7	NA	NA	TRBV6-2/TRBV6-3	CASTQERLTNSYEQYF	TGTGCCAGCACTCAAGAAAGACTAACCAACTCCTACGAGCAGTACTTC
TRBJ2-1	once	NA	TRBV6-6	CAGSSTGEVVFF	TGTGCCGGTAGCAGCACGGGAGAGGTGGTGTTCTTC
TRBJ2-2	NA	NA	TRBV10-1	CASSSTPNTGELFF	TGCGCCAGCAGTAGTACACCGAACACCGGGGAGCTGTTTTTT
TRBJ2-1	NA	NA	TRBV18	CASSPPFRVNEQFF	TGTGCCAGCTCACCACCATTTAGGGTGAATGAGCAGTTCTTC
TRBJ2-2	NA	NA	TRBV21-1	CASSHEAGPSGELFF	TGTGCCAGCAGCCACGAAGCGGGTCCGAGTGGGGAGCTGTTTTTT
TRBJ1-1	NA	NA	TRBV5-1	CASSLANSQTEAFF	TGCGCCAGCAGCTTGGCCAACAGCCAGACTGAAGCTTTCTTT
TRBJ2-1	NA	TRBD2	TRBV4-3	CASSQGAGDYNEQFF	TGCGCCAGCAGCCAAGGAGCGGGAGACTACAATGAGCAGTTCTTC
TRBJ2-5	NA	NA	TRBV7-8	CASSPSFRETQYF	TGTGCCAGCAGCCCAAGTTTCCGGGAGACCCAGTACTTC
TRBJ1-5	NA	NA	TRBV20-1	CSASPTVDSNQPQHF	TGCAGTGCTAGTCCGACAGTGGATAGCAATCAGCCCCAGCATTTT
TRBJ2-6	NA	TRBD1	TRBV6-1	CASTGTGTSGANVLTF	TGTGCCAGCACCGGGACAGGGACCTCTGGGGCCAACGTCCTGACTTTC
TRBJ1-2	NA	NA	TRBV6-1	CASSEWAGGAYGYTF	TGTGCCAGCAGTGAATGGGCAGGCGGGGCCTATGGCTACACCTTC
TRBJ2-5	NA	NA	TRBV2	CASMGVETQYF	TGTGCCAGCATGGGGGTAGAGACCCAGTACTTC
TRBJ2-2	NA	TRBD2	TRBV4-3	CASSQEIAGVENTGELFF	TGCGCCAGCAGCCAAGAGATAGCGGGAGTCGAAAACACCGGGGAGCTGTTTTTT
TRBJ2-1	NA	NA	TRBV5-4	CASSSPVGGYTDHNEQFF	TGTGCCAGCAGCTCCCCGGTCGGAGGCTATACCGACCACAATGAGCAGTTCTTC
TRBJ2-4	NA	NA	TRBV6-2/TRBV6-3	CASSYGEGFRRAKNIQYF	TGTGCCAGCAGTTACGGAGAGGGGTTTCGGAGGGCCAAAAACATTCAGTACTTC
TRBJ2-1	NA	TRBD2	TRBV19	CASRELTSGASNEQFF	TGTGCCAGTAGAGAACTCACTAGCGGGGCCTCCAATGAGCAGTTCTTC
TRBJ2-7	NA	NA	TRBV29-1	CSALTDVSYEQYF	TGCAGCGCACTGACAGACGTGTCCTACGAGCAGTACTTC
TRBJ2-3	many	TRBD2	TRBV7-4	CASSSAPSGGTDTQYF	TGTGCCAGCAGTTCAGCCCCCAGCGGGGGCACAGATACGCAGTATTTT
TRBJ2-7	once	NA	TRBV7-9	CASSPRRRPDVEQYF	TGTGCCAGCAGCCCTAGAAGAAGGCCCGATGTTGAGCAGTACTTC
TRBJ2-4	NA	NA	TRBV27	CASEGRGSDIQYF	TGTGCCAGCGAGGGGCGGGGATCGGACATTCAGTACTTC
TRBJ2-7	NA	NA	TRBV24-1	CATGQTNSYEQYF	TGTGCCACCGGACAGACTAACTCCTACGAGCAGTACTTC
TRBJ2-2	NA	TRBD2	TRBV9	CASSTPPGLEVTGELFF	TGTGCCAGCAGCACGCCTCCCGGACTAGAAGTGACCGGGGAGCTGTTTTTT
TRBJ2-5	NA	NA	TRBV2	CASKRQGGETQYF	TGTGCCAGCAAGAGACAGGGAGGGGAGACCCAGTACTTC
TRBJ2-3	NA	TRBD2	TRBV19	CASSTTSGLTDTQYF	TGTGCCAGTAGTACGACTAGCGGGCTTACAGATACGCAGTATTTT